These 31 T cell receptor beta chains were all obtained from the same sample, sequenced in a study of shared clonotypes between healthy human individuals. Sequencing used immunoSEQ multiplex PCR; TCRdb keeps in-frame clones, though not all of them. The profile shows a few million clones, approximately 93% of them singletons. Sample: naive CD4+ T cells from PBMCs. Subset described: CD45RA+ positively selected. These receptors came from a man in his late teens or twenties in good health. Some clones in this sample may be carry-over from other donors' samples.

A note on this clone: Other nucleotide sequences from this sample produce the same CDR3. The V call is TRBV18, the J call TRBJ1-5; D gene ambiguous. The germline gives CDR1 KGHSH, CDR2 LQKENI. V was clipped by 3 bases and J by 0 bases, with 6 bases between them. CDR3 length: 14 amino acids. CDR3 nucleotide sequence: TGTGCCAGCTCACCCACACATAGCAATCAGCCCCAGCATTTT. Amino acid sequence: CASSPTHSNQPQHF.

The chain employs TRBV29-1 and TRBJ2-2; D gene ambiguous. V was cut by 7 bases and J by 4 bases, with 1 base left in between. The CDR3 extends over 9 amino acids. Germline V gene sequence: CDR1 SQVTM, CDR2 ANQGSEA. CDR3 loop: CSATGELFF. The CDR3 nucleotides are TGCAGCGCCACCGGGGAGCTGTTTTTT.

J is TRBJ1-1 and V is TRBV6-4, with unresolved D. Germline V gene sequence: CDR1 MRHNA, CDR2 SNTAGT. The CDR3 runs 14 residues. V was clipped by 2 bases and J by 6 bases, with 13 bases between them. CDR3 DNA sequence: TGTGCCAGCAGTGACGATTGGTCAGGCCCTGAAGCTTTCTTT. Its protein is CASSDDWSGPEAFF.

The chain joins TRBV19 to TRBJ2-2, with TRBD1 identical over 9 bases. Looked up from germline, CDR1 is LNHDA and CDR2 is SQIVND (reference sequence). The CDR3 is 13 residues long. The V gene end was trimmed by 8 bases and the J gene end by 3 bases; junction bases not matched to a gene: 1. CDR3 coding DNA: TGTGCCAGTCGGGACAGGGACACCGGGGAGCTGTTTTTT. It specifies CASRDRDTGELFF.

The chain combines TRBV7-8 with TRBJ1-5; tentative D call: TRBD1 (6 bases). This CDR3 region has 17 residues. V shed 5 bases and J shed 2 bases, with 19 bases lying between them. Germline CDR1 reads SGHVS; CDR2 reads FQNEAQ. The CDR3 is CASSPDFRGGRNQPQHF. The CDR3 nucleotides read TGTGCCAGCAGCCCCGACTTCCGAGGGGGACGCAATCAGCCCCAGCATTTT.

The genes are TRBV28 and TRBJ2-3; possible D gene TRBD2, 6 bases. The CDR3 runs to 15 residues. The germline V and J ends were trimmed by 5 bases and 4 bases, with 16 bases remaining between them. Germline values: CDR1 MDHEN, CDR2 SYDVKM. The CDR3 is CASSPTSSRPDTQYF. The CDR3 DNA sequence: TGTGCCAGCAGTCCTACTAGCTCTCGCCCAGATACGCAGTATTTT.

The V gene is TRBV5-6, the J gene TRBJ2-2; the match to TRBD2 covers 8 bases. V dropped 1 base and J dropped 7; count of bases not matched to a gene: 9. The CDR3 covers 16 residues. Germline CDR1 reads SGHDT; CDR2 reads YYEEEE. Here the CDR3 DNA reads TGTGCCAGCAGCTTGTTTACGGGAGGGCCGGTCGGGGAGCTGTTTTTT. Its translation is CASSLFTGGPVGELFF. Full variable domain (rest looked up from reference TRBV5-6 and TRBJ2-2): DAGVTQSPTHLIKTRGQQVTLRCSPKSGHDTVSWYQQALGQGPQFIFQYYEEEERQRGNFPDRFSGHQFPNYSSELNVNALLLGDSALYLCASSLFTGGPVGELFFGEGSRLTVL.

The rearrangement links TRBV6-5 to TRBJ1-2; possibly TRBD1 for D (5 bases). The CDR3 runs to 11 residues. Trimming took 5 bases from V and 7 from J, leaving 8 bases between them. CDR1 MNHEY and CDR2 SVGAGI come from the germline V gene. The CDR3 DNA reads as TGTGCCAGCAGTGCGGGGCTTGGCTACACCTTC. This translates into CASSAGLGYTF.

The chain links TRBV28 to TRBJ2-7, with 9 bases that match TRBD2. CDR3 size: 16 residues. Germline V gene sequence: CDR1 MDHEN, CDR2 SYDVKM. V was pared by 5 bases and J by 3 bases, with 11 bases of the junction left unmatched. In DNA, the CDR3 is TGTGCCAGCAGTCCAGATGGGCGGGAGGGACTCTACGAGCAGTACTTC. This gives the protein CASSPDGREGLYEQYF.

This chain uses TRBV9 with TRBJ1-2; unclear D gene. The CDR3 consists of 14 residues. Per the germline V gene, CDR1 is SGDLS and CDR2 is YYNGEE. V lost 4 bases, J lost 0 bases, and 10 bases lay in between. The DNA for the CDR3 is TGTGCCAGCAGCCCCGGTAGAGCTAACTATGGCTACACCTTC. It specifies CASSPGRANYGYTF.

A word on this clone: Other DNA variants within this sample encode the same CDR3. The chain is built from TRBV19 and TRBJ1-2; D unclear. CDR1 and CDR2 from the germline V gene are LNHDA and SQIVND (reference sequence). CDR3 length equals 12 residues. V lost 3 bases to trimming and J lost 5 bases, with 7 bases between them. CDR3 bases: TGTGCCAGTAGTATTTCGGGGTATGGCTACACCTTC. It encodes CASSISGYGYTF. Supplemented by reference TRBV19 and TRBJ1-2, the full variable domain reads DGGITQSPKYLFRKEGQNVTLSCEQNLNHDAMYWYRQDPGQGLRLIYYSQIVNDFQKGDIAEGYSVSREKKESFPLTVTSAQKNPTAFYLCASSISGYGYTFGSGTRLTVV.

V gene TRBV9 combines with J gene TRBJ1-2, with a possible D match to TRBD1 (6 bases). This CDR3 has 14 residues. The V gene's germline CDR1 is SGDLS and CDR2 YYNGEE. Trimming removed 0 bases at V and 6 bases at J, with 12 bases between. CDR3: CASSVARGLNGYTF. Here the CDR3 DNA reads TGTGCCAGCAGCGTAGCTCGGGGGCTCAATGGCTACACCTTC.

V is TRBV30 and J is TRBJ1-5; 7 bases align to TRBD1. The junction had 6 bases not matched to a gene; V was cut back by 3 bases and J by 4 bases. The CDR3 has 14 residues. Germline lookup yields CDR1 GTSNPN and CDR2 SVGIG (reference sequence). The CDR3 sequence: CAWRTNRGNQPQHF. The CDR3 nucleotides read TGTGCCTGGAGGACGAACAGGGGAAATCAGCCCCAGCATTTT.

The chain recombines TRBV5-4 with TRBJ1-4, with 8 bases aligning to TRBD1. The CDR3 spans 15 residues. Trimming took 4 bases from V and 8 from J; bases not matched to a gene: 10. CDR1 SGHNT and CDR2 YYREEE come from the germline V gene (reference sequence). The DNA of the CDR3 is TGTGCCAGCAGCCATAGTGGACAGGGCGGGGAAAAACTGTTTTTT. It codes for CASSHSGQGGEKLFF. The whole variable domain, filled in from reference TRBV5-4 and TRBJ1-4, reads ETGVTQSPTHLIKTRGQQVTLRCSSQSGHNTVSWYQQALGQGPQFIFQYYREEENGRGNFPPRFSGLQFPNYSSELNVNALELDDSALYLCASSHSGQGGEKLFFGSGTQLSVL.

This clone was observed once. The V and J genes are TRBV5-6 and TRBJ2-3, with TRBD2 matching 12 bases. CDR1 and CDR2 from the germline V gene are SGHDT and YYEEEE. The CDR3 runs to 15 residues. V shed 4 bases and J 5 bases; nucleotides not matched to a gene: 5. DNA for the CDR3: TGTGCCAGCAGCCCCATGGGACTAGCGGGAGATACGCAGTATTTT. Its protein product is CASSPMGLAGDTQYF.

This sequence joins TRBV28 and TRBJ2-1; 12 positions agree with TRBD2. This CDR3 contains 15 residues. CDR1 is MDHEN and CDR2 is SYDVKM in the germline V gene. After removal of 6 bases from V and 4 bases from J, the junction contained 4 bases not matched to a gene. CDR3 nucleotides: TGTGCCAGCAGCGAACTAGCGGGAGGTTACAATGAGCAGTTCTTC. It yields the protein CASSELAGGYNEQFF.

This chain joins TRBV28 and TRBJ1-1, with a weak D call TRBD1 (5 bases). The germline V and J ends were trimmed by 7 bases and 5 bases, with 17 bases remaining between them. The CDR3 runs to 14 residues. CDR1 MDHEN and CDR2 SYDVKM come from the germline V gene. CDR3 amino acids: CASIPGGFSTEAFF. The CDR3 nucleotides are TGTGCCAGCATCCCCGGGGGGTTCAGTACTGAAGCTTTCTTT.

The rearrangement links TRBV29-1 to TRBJ2-5; a possible D gene is TRBD2 (6 bases). Germline CDR1 reads SQVTM; CDR2 reads ANQGSEA. V was trimmed by 4 bases and J by 1 base, leaving 10 bases between them. CDR3 length: 13 amino acids. The CDR3 sequence is CSVAGDLQETQYF. The CDR3 DNA is TGCAGCGTTGCGGGGGACCTCCAAGAGACCCAGTACTTC.

The genes are TRBV7-9 and TRBJ2-7; TRBD1 matches at 7 bases. Germline CDR1 is SEHNR and CDR2 is FQNEAQ (reference sequence). The CDR3 consists of 16 residues. Unmatched junction bases numbered 8, after V lost 0 bases and J lost 3 bases. For the CDR3, the DNA is TGTGCCAGCAGCTTAGCCGACAGGACAGGCCACTACGAGCAGTACTTC. Encoded protein: CASSLADRTGHYEQYF.

V gene TRBV5-1 combines with J gene TRBJ2-5; 7 bases agree with TRBD2. V was clipped by 4 bases and J by 5 bases; unmatched bases: 11. The germline gives CDR1 SGHRS, CDR2 YFSETQ. The CDR3 is 15 residues long. CDR3 DNA sequence: TGCGCCAGCAGCCCCCTTAGCGGGTTCGCGGAGACCCAGTACTTC. This translates into CASSPLSGFAETQYF.

The V gene is TRBV5-1, the J gene TRBJ2-5; TRBD2 might be the D (6 bases). Germline V CDR1 and CDR2: SGHRS, YFSETQ. The CDR3 consists of 14 residues. V was shortened by 4 bases and J by 3 bases, with 13 bases between the two germline ends. In DNA, the CDR3 is TGCGCCAGCAGCCTAGGGACTTTCGAAGAGACCCAGTACTTC. This translates into CASSLGTFEETQYF.

The chain uses TRBV29-1 and TRBJ2-2; no firm D call. Germline CDR1 is SQVTM and CDR2 is ANQGSEA. V dropped 7 bases and J dropped 5 bases, with 11 bases sitting between them. This CDR3 is built from 12 residues. The CDR3 DNA reads as TGCAGCGACCGACGTAGAACCGGGGAGCTGTTTTTT. It is translated as CSDRRRTGELFF.

The chain combines TRBV5-1 with TRBJ2-7, with a weak D call TRBD1 (6 bases). This CDR3 contains 14 residues. V lost 5 bases, J lost 2 bases, and 14 bases lay in between. Germline V gives CDR1 SGHRS, CDR2 YFSETQ. The CDR3 DNA is TGCGCCAGCAGGCCCGGGACACAGACCTACGAGCAGTACTTC. It yields the protein CASRPGTQTYEQYF. Full variable domain (remainder filled in from reference TRBV5-1 and TRBJ2-7): KAGVTQTPRYLIKTRGQQVTLSCSPISGHRSVSWYQQTPGQGLQFLFEYFSETQRNKGNFPGRFSGRQFSNSRSEMNVSTLELGDSALYLCASRPGTQTYEQYFGPGTRLTVT.

The chain uses TRBV9 and TRBJ2-5; TRBD1 aligns across 8 bases. The CDR3 spans 14 residues. V shed 4 bases and J 4 bases; nucleotides not matched to a gene: 6. CDR1 and CDR2 from the germline V gene are SGDLS and YYNGEE. The CDR3 loop is CASSQGAGRETQYF. Here the CDR3 DNA reads TGTGCCAGCAGCCAGGGGGCAGGTCGAGAGACCCAGTACTTC.

J is TRBJ2-7 and V is TRBV2; D gene unclear. CDR3 length equals 11 residues. V shed 1 base and J shed 4 bases, with 2 bases lying between them. Germline V lookup: CDR1 SNHLY, CDR2 FYNNEI. Here the CDR3 reads CASSEDYEQYF. The CDR3 DNA follows: TGTGCCAGCAGTGAAGATTACGAGCAGTACTTC. The whole variable domain, remainder taken from reference TRBV2 and TRBJ2-7, is EPEVTQTPSHQVTQMGQEVILRCVPISNHLYFYWYRQILGQKVEFLVSFYNNEISEKSEIFDDQFSVERPDGSNFTLKIRSTKLEDSAMYFCASSEDYEQYFGPGTRLTVT.

This clone was found once. This chain links TRBV4-3 with TRBJ2-1; maybe TRBD2 (6 bases). This CDR3 spans 16 amino acids. The V gene lost 4 bases and the J gene lost 2 bases, with 15 bases spanning the gap. In germline, CDR1 is LGHNA, CDR2 YSLEER. In DNA, the CDR3 is TGCGCCAGCAGCCCCCTGGCGGGGAGCCCCTACAATGAGCAGTTCTTC. It codes for CASSPLAGSPYNEQFF.

J is TRBJ2-3 and V is TRBV2; D possibly corresponds to TRBD1 (5 bases). Germline lookup yields CDR1 SNHLY and CDR2 FYNNEI. The V and J ends lost 7 bases and 4 bases respectively, with 15 bases between them. The CDR3 has 14 residues. The CDR3 sequence is CASTGRQLADTQYF. In DNA, the CDR3 is TGTGCCAGCACCGGAAGACAGTTGGCAGATACGCAGTATTTT. The full variable domain, its missing parts supplied by reference TRBV2 and TRBJ2-3, is EPEVTQTPSHQVTQMGQEVILRCVPISNHLYFYWYRQILGQKVEFLVSFYNNEISEKSEIFDDQFSVERPDGSNFTLKIRSTKLEDSAMYFCASTGRQLADTQYFGPGTRLTVL.

The chain recombines TRBV5-1 with TRBJ2-7; 8 nucleotides match TRBD2. Germline V gives CDR1 SGHRS, CDR2 YFSETQ. Unmatched junction bases numbered 9, after V lost 0 bases and J lost 4 bases. This CDR3 has 16 residues. The CDR3 sequence is CASSLAYGRVRYEQYF. The DNA of the CDR3 is TGCGCCAGCAGCTTGGCCTACGGGAGGGTGAGGTACGAGCAGTACTTC.

Notes on this clone: The same CDR3 also results from other DNA sequences found in this sample. The V and J genes are TRBV20-1 and TRBJ1-2; D remains unclear. The germline V gene has CDR1 DFQATT and CDR2 SNEGSKA (reference sequence). Trimming cost V 6 bases and J 4 bases, with 9 bases left between them. This CDR3 spans 11 amino acids. The CDR3 nucleotides read TGCAGTGCGGGCGCTTTCTATGGCTACACCTTC. Amino acids: CSAGAFYGYTF.

This rearrangement joins TRBV4-1 to TRBJ1-4, with D unclear. This CDR3 is built from 13 residues. Germline CDR1 reads MGHRA; CDR2 reads YSYEKL. V was pared by 0 bases and J by 11 bases, with 10 bases between. The CDR3 DNA is TGCGCCAGCAGCCAAGATCCAGGAGGGAAACTGTTTTTT. This codes for CASSQDPGGKLFF.

CDR3 nucleotides: TGTGCCAGCAGGGTATCCGGAGGGGTAATAACTGAAGCTTTCTTT. Its translation: CASRVSGGVITEAFF. The chain has TRBV21-1 and TRBJ1-1. TRBV21-1 is annotated as a pseudogene. This CDR3 has 15 residues.